This record looks at one TCR beta chain sequence and its context. This specimen belongs to a study of blood T cell repertoires in COVID-19. About the research overall: T cells, B-cell-depleted T cells, or PBMCs provided the cDNA or gDNA that served as material.

As handled by the study authors: Reference gene primer amplification in the assay estimated nucleated cell counts. Measured with immunoSEQ multiplex PCR; TCRdb has only the in-frame clones, and not every one. The V and J calls and clone size were taken over from that table, and D and trimming were inferred from the DNA. The table lists over 50,000 clones, approximately 89% of them singletons, with 5.5% to 8.5% in the top ten. Trimming cost V 3 bases and J 8 bases; bases outside gene matches: 18. Germline values: CDR1 SGHRS, CDR2 YFSETQ. This CDR3 has 17 amino acids. This TCR was sampled from a man aged 60-69 years with acute or convalescent COVID-19. The chain combines TRBV5-1 with TRBJ1-2; 8 nucleotides line up with TRBD1. The sample comprised peripheral blood. The CDR3 loop reads CASSSGQGLAWHSGYTF. CDR3 nucleotides: TGCGCCAGCAGCTCTGGACAGGGTTTAGCCTGGCATAGCGGCTACACCTTC.